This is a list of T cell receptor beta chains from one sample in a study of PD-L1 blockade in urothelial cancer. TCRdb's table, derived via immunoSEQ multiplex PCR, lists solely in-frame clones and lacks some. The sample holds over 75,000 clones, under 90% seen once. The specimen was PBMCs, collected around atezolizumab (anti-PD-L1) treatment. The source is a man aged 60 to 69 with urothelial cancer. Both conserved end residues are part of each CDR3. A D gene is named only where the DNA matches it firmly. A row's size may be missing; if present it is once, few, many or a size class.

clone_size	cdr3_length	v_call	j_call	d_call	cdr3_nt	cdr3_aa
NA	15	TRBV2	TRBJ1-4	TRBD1	TGTGCCAGCAGTGAAGCGGGGGACAGGACCGGGAAACTGTTTTTT	CASSEAGDRTGKLFF
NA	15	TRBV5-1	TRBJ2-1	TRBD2	TGCGCCAGCACCTCAACTAGCGGGAGTCTCAATGAGCAGTTCTTC	CASTSTSGSLNEQFF
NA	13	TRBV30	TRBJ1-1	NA	TGTGCCTGGAGTGTAAAGATAGCCCCTGAAGCTTTCTTT	CAWSVKIAPEAFF
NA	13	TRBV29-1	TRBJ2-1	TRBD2	TGCAGCGGGGGACTAGCGGGAGGGAATGAGCAGTTCTTC	CSGGLAGGNEQFF
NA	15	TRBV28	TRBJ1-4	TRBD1	TGTGCCAGCAGTGGGGGGGACAGGGGACATTGGAAACTGTTTTTT	CASSGGDRGHWKLFF
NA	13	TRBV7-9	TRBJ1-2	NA	TGTGCTAGCTTGAAGGGGCTCGACTATGGCTACACCTTC	CASLKGLDYGYTF
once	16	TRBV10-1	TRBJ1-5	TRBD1	TGCGCCAGGAGATTTAGACGACAGGGCGGCAATCAGCCCCAGCATTTT	CARRFRRQGGNQPQHF
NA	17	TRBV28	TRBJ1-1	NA	TGTGCCAGCAGTTCCCCCCGGGTCGCCGTTTGGAACACTGAAGCTTTCTTT	CASSSPRVAVWNTEAFF
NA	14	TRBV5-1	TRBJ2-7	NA	TGCGCCAGCAGCTTGCAGGGGCGCCCCTACGAGCAGTACTTC	CASSLQGRPYEQYF
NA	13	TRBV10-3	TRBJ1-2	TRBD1	TGTGCCATCAAGGGACAGGGGCACTATGGCTACACCTTC	CAIKGQGHYGYTF
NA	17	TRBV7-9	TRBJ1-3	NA	TGTGCCAGCAGCTTAGGGGGGGGCCCCCGCTCTGGAAACACCATATATTTT	CASSLGGGPRSGNTIYF
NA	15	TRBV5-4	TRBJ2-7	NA	TGTGCCAGCAGCTTAGGGGGGAGCGGGGTATACGAGCAGTACTTC	CASSLGGSGVYEQYF
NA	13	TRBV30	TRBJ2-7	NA	TGTGCCCTCGATAGGGGGGGAGGGTCCGAGCAGTACTTC	CALDRGGGSEQYF
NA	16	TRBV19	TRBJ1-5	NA	TGTGCCAGTAGAGATCAGGGCTGGGGGGGCAATCAGCCCCAGCATTTT	CASRDQGWGGNQPQHF
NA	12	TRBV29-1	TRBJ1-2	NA	TGCAGCGTTGTCCAGGGTGACTATGGCTACACCTTC	CSVVQGDYGYTF
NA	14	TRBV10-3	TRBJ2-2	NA	TGTGCCATCAGTGGGATCGACAGATCCGGGGAGCTGTTTTTT	CAISGIDRSGELFF
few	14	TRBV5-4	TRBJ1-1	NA	TGTGCCAGCAGCGCAGACTTTATGAACACTGAAGCTTTCTTT	CASSADFMNTEAFF
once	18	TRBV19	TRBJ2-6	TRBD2	TGTGCCAGTAGTCCCGGACTAGCGGGATCGTCTGGGGCCAACGTCCTGACTTTC	CASSPGLAGSSGANVLTF